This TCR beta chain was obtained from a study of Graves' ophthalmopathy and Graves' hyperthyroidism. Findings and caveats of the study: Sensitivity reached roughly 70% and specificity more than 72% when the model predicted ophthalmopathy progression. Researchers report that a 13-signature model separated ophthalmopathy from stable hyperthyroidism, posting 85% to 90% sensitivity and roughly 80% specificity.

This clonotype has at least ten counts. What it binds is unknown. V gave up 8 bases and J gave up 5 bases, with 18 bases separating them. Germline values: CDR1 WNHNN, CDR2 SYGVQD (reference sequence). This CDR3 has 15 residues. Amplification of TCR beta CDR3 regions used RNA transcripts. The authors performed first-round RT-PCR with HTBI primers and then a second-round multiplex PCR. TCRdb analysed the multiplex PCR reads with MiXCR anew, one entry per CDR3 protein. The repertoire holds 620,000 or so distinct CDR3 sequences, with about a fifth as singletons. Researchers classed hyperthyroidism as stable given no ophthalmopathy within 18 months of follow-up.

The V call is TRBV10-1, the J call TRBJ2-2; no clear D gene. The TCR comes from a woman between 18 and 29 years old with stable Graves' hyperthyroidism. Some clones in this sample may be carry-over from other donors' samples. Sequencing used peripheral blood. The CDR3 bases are TGCGCCAGCTCGGACGGGCAACTTAATACCGGGGAGCTGTTTTTT. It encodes CASSDGQLNTGELFF.